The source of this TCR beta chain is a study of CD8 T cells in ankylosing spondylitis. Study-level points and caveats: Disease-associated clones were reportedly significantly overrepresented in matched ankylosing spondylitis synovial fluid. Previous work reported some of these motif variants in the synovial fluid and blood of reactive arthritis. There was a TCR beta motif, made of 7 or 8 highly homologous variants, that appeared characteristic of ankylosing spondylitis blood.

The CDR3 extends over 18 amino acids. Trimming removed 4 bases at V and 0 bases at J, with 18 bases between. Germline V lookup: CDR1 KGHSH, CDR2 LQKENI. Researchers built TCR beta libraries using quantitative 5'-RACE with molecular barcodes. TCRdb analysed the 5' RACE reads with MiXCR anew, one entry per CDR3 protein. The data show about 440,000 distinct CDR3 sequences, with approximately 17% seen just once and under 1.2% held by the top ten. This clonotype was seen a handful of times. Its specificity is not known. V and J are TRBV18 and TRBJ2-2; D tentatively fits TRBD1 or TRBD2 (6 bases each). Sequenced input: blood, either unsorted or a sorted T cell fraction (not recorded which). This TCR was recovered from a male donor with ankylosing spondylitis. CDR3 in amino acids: CASSRGGLGRTNTGELFF. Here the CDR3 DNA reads TGTGCCAGCTCACGAGGGGGGTTAGGACGGACGAACACCGGGGAGCTGTTTTTT. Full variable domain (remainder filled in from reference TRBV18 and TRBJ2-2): NAGVMQNPRHLVRRRGQEARLRCSPMKGHSHVYWYRQLPEEGLKFMVYLQKENIIDESGMPKERFSAEFPKEGPSILRIQQVVRGDSAAYFCASSRGGLGRTNTGELFFGEGSRLTVL.